The 15 T cell receptor beta chains below were found in one sample sequenced in a study of neurological immune-mediated disorders. Specified time point: longitudinal time-point 1 (baseline). Each CDR3 protein gets one entry after TCRdb re-called the 5' RACE reads with MiXCR. Here the sample spans 55,000 to 70,000 distinct CDR3 sequences, around 11% being singletons. The sequencing sample was made of PBMCs. The receptors originated from a male donor with HTLV-1-associated myelopathy (HAM/TSP).

This clonotype was counted at least ten times. The V gene is TRBV5-1, the J gene TRBJ2-1; a weak D match, TRBD1 (7 bases). With 0 bases removed from V and 4 bases from J, the gap between germline ends came to 11 bases. The germline V gene has CDR1 SGHRS and CDR2 YFSETQ. The CDR3 totals 15 residues. The CDR3: CASSLGGTAYNEQFF. DNA of the CDR3: TGCGCCAGCAGCTTGGGCGGGACAGCATACAATGAGCAGTTCTTC.

Ten or more counts support this clonotype. CDR3 sequence reads: CSVEQLSRGEKLFF. CDR3 DNA sequence: TGCAGCGTTGAGCAACTTTCCAGGGGTGAAAAACTGTTTTTT. The chain has TRBV29-1 and TRBJ1-4; D is perhaps TRBD1 (6 bases). Trimming took 3 bases from V and 7 from J, leaving 15 bases between them. The CDR3 totals 14 residues. Germline CDR1 SQVTM, CDR2 ANQGSEA.

This clonotype occurred many times. V gene TRBV20-1 combines with J gene TRBJ2-1, with no clear D. CDR1 is DFQATT and CDR2 is SNEGSKA in the germline V gene (reference sequence). The CDR3 runs 10 residues. With 6 bases removed from V and 6 bases from J, the gap between germline ends came to 6 bases. The CDR3 region is CSASINEQFF. The CDR3 DNA follows: TGCAGTGCGTCCATCAATGAGCAGTTCTTC.

This clonotype was detected ten times or more. The rearrangement links TRBV20-1 to TRBJ2-3, with 8 nucleotides matching TRBD2. The trim removed 3 bases at V and 4 bases at J, leaving 6 bases unmatched. The CDR3 loop spans 14 amino acids. Germline loops: CDR1 DFQATT, CDR2 SNEGSKA (reference sequence). In DNA form, the CDR3 reads TGCAGTGCTAGGGCCAGCGGGGGCTCAGATACGCAGTATTTT. Encoded protein: CSARASGGSDTQYF.

As regards this clonotype: Just one base apart from a much larger clone, this may be a read error. This chain connects TRBV5-1 to TRBJ2-5; 7 bases map to TRBD1. The ends lost 9 bases at V and 3 bases at J; junction bases unmatched: 14. The CDR3 is made up of 15 amino acids. CDR1 is SGHRS and CDR2 is YFSETQ in the germline V gene. CDR3 nucleotides: TGCGCCAACACCCTAACCGGGACAGCAAAAGAGACCCAGTACTTC. Protein product: CANTLTGTAKETQYF.

Ten or more counts support this clonotype. This chain connects TRBV29-1 to TRBJ2-7, with D maybe TRBD1 (6 bases). V shed 2 bases and J shed 2 bases, with 10 bases lying between them. Germline assignment: CDR1 SQVTM and CDR2 ANQGSEA. The CDR3 covers 13 residues. The CDR3 region is CSVESQGTYEQYF. CDR3 sequence (DNA): TGCAGCGTTGAATCACAGGGTACCTACGAGCAGTACTTC.

This clonotype was counted ten times or more. The chain carries TRBV6-5 and TRBJ2-7; 7 bases align to TRBD1. This CDR3 contains 15 residues. V was clipped by 1 base and J by 2 bases; unmatched bases: 5. Looked up from germline, CDR1 is MNHEY and CDR2 is SVGAGI. CDR3 in amino acids: CASSYLGTATYEQYF. The CDR3 nucleotides read TGTGCCAGCAGTTACTTGGGGACAGCCACCTACGAGCAGTACTTC.

The rearrangement links TRBV7-2 to TRBJ1-2; D remains unclear. The CDR3 is 12 amino acids. CDR1 and CDR2 from the germline V gene are SGHTA and FQGNSA. V was pared by 3 bases and J by 3 bases, with 5 bases between. CDR3 nucleotide sequence: TGTGCCAGCAGCTTGGTCTACTATGGCTACACCTTC. This codes for CASSLVYYGYTF.

This clonotype has ten or more counts. The J gene is TRBJ1-1, the V gene TRBV28; TRBD1 might be the D (5 bases). V lost 5 bases and J 10 bases, leaving 14 bases between the germline ends. The CDR3 runs 12 residues. CDR1 is MDHEN and CDR2 is SYDVKM in the germline V gene. The DNA of the CDR3 is TGTGCCAGCAGTCCCCGCCGGGGGGGAGCTTTCTTT. Translated, it gives CASSPRRGGAFF.

At least ten counts were recorded for this clonotype. The chain links TRBV7-6 to TRBJ1-5; D possibly corresponds to TRBD1 (5 bases). The CDR3 sequence is 14 residues long. CDR1 is SGHVS, CDR2 FNYEAQ, per germline. V lost 3 bases and J lost 5, with 11 bases in between. This CDR3 reads CASSFDSGDQPQHF. DNA of the CDR3: TGTGCCAGCAGCTTTGACAGTGGGGATCAGCCCCAGCATTTT.

This rearrangement joins TRBV2 to TRBJ2-7, with 7 bases identical to TRBD1. The CDR3 totals 13 residues. Trimming took 5 bases from V and 2 from J; bases not matched to a gene: 3. The germline V gene encodes CDR1 SNHLY and CDR2 FYNNEI. The CDR3 loop reads CASSRGQAYEQYF. CDR3 bases: TGTGCCAGCAGTCGAGGACAGGCCTACGAGCAGTACTTC. The variable domain in full, with the rest retrieved from reference TRBV2 and TRBJ2-7, is EPEVTQTPSHQVTQMGQEVILRCVPISNHLYFYWYRQILGQKVEFLVSFYNNEISEKSEIFDDQFSVERPDGSNFTLKIRSTKLEDSAMYFCASSRGQAYEQYFGPGTRLTVT.

In this sample, this clonotype turned up a few times. A much larger clone lies one base from this, so it may be a read error. The chain recombines TRBV2 with TRBJ2-2, with 7 positions matching TRBD1. From germline, CDR1 is SNHLY and CDR2 FYNNEI. V was pared by 6 bases and J by 5 bases, with 9 bases of the junction left unmatched. The length of the CDR3 is 15 residues. The CDR3 here is CASSVGQSNTGELFF. In DNA form, the CDR3 reads TGTGCCAGCAGCGTGGGACAGTCTAATACCGGGGAGCTGTTTTTT.

This clonotype was seen many times. The gene calls are TRBV12-3 or TRBV12-4 and TRBJ1-2; 7 bases are shared with TRBD1. The CDR3 sequence is 13 residues long. After removal of 5 bases from V and 5 bases from J, the junction contained 5 bases not matched to a gene. DNA of the CDR3: TGTGCCAGCAGTGGAGACAGGGATTATGGCTACACCTTC. Protein sequence: CASSGDRDYGYTF.

This clonotype was recorded many times. The CDR3, as DNA: TGCAGTGCTAGGTCCAGCTCCTACGAGCAGTACTTC. Protein: CSARSSSYEQYF. The V and J genes are TRBV20-1 and TRBJ2-7; D uncertain. The germline V gene has CDR1 DFQATT and CDR2 SNEGSKA (reference sequence). This CDR3 is built from 12 residues. The V and J ends lost 3 bases and 0 bases respectively, with 6 bases between them.

This clonotype was found many times. This CDR3 reads CASSLGGGRETQYF. The CDR3 nucleotides read TGTGCCAGCAGCTTAGGGGGGGGCCGTGAGACCCAGTACTTC. V and J are TRBV7-2 and TRBJ2-5; D may be TRBD2 (7 bases). V lost 1 base, J lost 5 bases, and 11 bases lay in between. The CDR3 loop spans 14 amino acids. Germline lookup yields CDR1 SGHTA and CDR2 FQGNSA.